The 31 T cell receptor beta chains below were found in one sample sequenced in a study of T cell changes during pregnancy in multiple sclerosis. Repertoires were generated with immunoSEQ multiplex PCR, while TCRdb's copy carries only in-frame clones and drops some. Of some 58,000 clones listed, about 96% are singletons. Source: CD8+ T cells from peripheral blood mononuclear cells, taken after pregnancy. All receptors derive from a female donor with multiple sclerosis, enrolled in a pregnancy study.

The chain carries TRBV7-9 and TRBJ2-7; no clear D. The germline CDR1 and CDR2 sequences are SEHNR and FQNEAQ (reference sequence). This CDR3 spans 12 amino acids. V lost 3 bases, J lost 3 bases, and 6 bases lay in between. The CDR3 protein is CASSLSDYEQYF. In DNA form, the CDR3 reads TGTGCCAGCAGCTTGAGCGACTACGAGCAGTACTTC.

The V gene is TRBV15, the J gene TRBJ1-1; D perhaps matches TRBD1 (6 bases). The ends were cut back, 0 bases at V and 1 base at J, with 9 bases in the middle. Per the germline V gene, CDR1 is LNHNV and CDR2 is YYDKDF (reference sequence). The CDR3 contains 15 residues. CDR3 nucleotides: TGTGCCACCAGCAGAGACAGGGGTCAGAACACTGAAGCTTTCTTT. Translation gives CATSRDRGQNTEAFF.

The chain combines TRBV6-1 with TRBJ2-1; TRBD2 is a possible D gene (6 bases). The CDR3 totals 16 residues. Looked up from germline, CDR1 is MNHNS and CDR2 is SASEGT. Trimming cost V 3 bases and J 4 bases, with 16 bases left between them. The CDR3 spells CASSDAAGRPYNEQFF. In DNA, the CDR3 is TGTGCCAGCAGTGATGCTGCGGGACGCCCTTACAATGAGCAGTTCTTC.

CDR3 nucleotide sequence: TGTGCCAGCAGCTTAGATACCCTCGGAGAGACCCAGTACTTC. It translates to CASSLDTLGETQYF. This rearrangement joins TRBV7-8 to TRBJ2-5; the D is unclear. CDR1 and CDR2 from the germline V gene are SGHVS and FQNEAQ. CDR3 length: 14 amino acids. Deletions cut 1 base from V and 4 bases from J, with 10 bases between.

This chain links TRBV19 with TRBJ1-4; D not resolved. The CDR3 sequence is 16 residues long. Germline loops: CDR1 LNHDA, CDR2 SQIVND (reference sequence). V lost 3 bases, J lost 3 bases, and 14 bases lay in between. The CDR3 protein is CASSIPSREANEKLFF. CDR3 nucleotides: TGTGCCAGTAGTATCCCCAGCCGGGAAGCTAATGAAAAACTGTTTTTT.

The V gene is TRBV6-9, the J gene TRBJ1-2; D call uncertain. Germline assignment: CDR1 MNHGY and CDR2 SVAAGI. CDR3 size: 13 residues. Between the trimmed V and J ends, which lost 6 bases and 4 bases, there was a span of 12 bases. The CDR3 DNA reads TGTGCCAGCAGGGGAGGATTAAGCTATGGCTACACCTTC. Encoded protein: CASRGGLSYGYTF.

This sequence joins TRBV5-6 and TRBJ1-2; weak D call: TRBD1 (5 bases). The CDR3 runs to 14 residues. The germline V gene encodes CDR1 SGHDT and CDR2 YYEEEE. Trimming removed 1 base from V and 7 bases from J, with 14 bases in between. The CDR3 region has the DNA TGTGCCAGCAGCTTGTTGAGGCAGGGTGGTGGCTACACCTTC. Its protein product is CASSLLRQGGGYTF.

This clone was seen a single time. This chain connects TRBV19 to TRBJ2-7; TRBD2 agrees at 12 bases. Germline V gene sequence: CDR1 LNHDA, CDR2 SQIVND (reference sequence). V lost 3 bases, J lost 5 bases, and 5 bases stayed unmatched. The CDR3 sequence is 15 residues long. CDR3 amino acids: CASSISSGRAHEQYF. The CDR3 nucleotides read TGTGCCAGTAGTATTTCTAGCGGGAGGGCCCACGAGCAGTACTTC.

The chain is built from TRBV5-6 and TRBJ2-7; 8 bases fit TRBD2. With V trimmed by 0 bases and J by 3 bases, 5 bases remained unmatched. From germline, CDR1 is SGHDT and CDR2 YYEEEE. This CDR3 contains 15 residues. This CDR3 reads CASSLGLAPHYEQYF. The CDR3 nucleotides are TGTGCCAGCAGCTTGGGACTAGCGCCTCACTACGAGCAGTACTTC.

The chain recombines TRBV7-9 with TRBJ1-1; tentative D call: TRBD1 (6 bases). V lost 3 bases and J lost 5, with 16 bases in between. The CDR3 loop spans 15 amino acids. Germline CDR1 is SEHNR and CDR2 is FQNEAQ (reference sequence). CDR3 protein: CASSFGGAGGTEAFF. CDR3 nucleotides: TGTGCCAGCAGCTTTGGGGGGGCCGGGGGGACTGAAGCTTTCTTT.

The count of this clone is one. The chain recombines TRBV21-1 with TRBJ2-1; the tabulated D call, TRBD2, remains unverified against the DNA. TRBV21-1 is a pseudogene segment. This CDR3 has 15 amino acids. The CDR3 coding sequence is TGTGCCAGCAACCAGACTAGCGCTACCTACAATGAGCAGTTCTTC. It is translated as CASNQTSATYNEQFF.

The J gene is TRBJ2-5, the V gene TRBV6-1; 9 nucleotides align to TRBD1. Germline CDR1 and CDR2: MNHNS and SASEGT. The CDR3 runs 15 residues. J gave up 1 base and V 1 base, and 1 base lay outside the gene matches. CDR3 protein: CASSEVTGGQETQYF. CDR3 sequence (DNA): TGTGCCAGCAGTGAAGTGACAGGGGGCCAAGAGACCCAGTACTTC.

The chain combines TRBV19 with TRBJ2-1; 11 positions match TRBD2. CDR3 length: 15 residues. The junction had 5 bases not matched to a gene; V was cut back by 5 bases and J by 5 bases. Germline CDR1 LNHDA, CDR2 SQIVND (reference sequence). CDR3 nucleotide sequence: TGTGCCAGTAGTTTAGCGGGAGGGCCTGACAATGAGCAGTTCTTC. Translation: CASSLAGGPDNEQFF. The entire variable domain, with the rest obtained from reference TRBV19 and TRBJ2-1, is as follows: DGGITQSPKYLFRKEGQNVTLSCEQNLNHDAMYWYRQDPGQGLRLIYYSQIVNDFQKGDIAEGYSVSREKKESFPLTVTSAQKNPTAFYLCASSLAGGPDNEQFFGPGTRLTVL.

The gene calls are TRBV19 and TRBJ2-3, with 8 bases aligning to TRBD2. The length of the CDR3 is 15 residues. Germline V gives CDR1 LNHDA, CDR2 SQIVND (reference sequence). V shed 5 bases and J 4 bases; nucleotides not matched to a gene: 8. CDR3 bases: TGTGCCAGTAGTCTTTTAAGCGGGAGTGCAGATACGCAGTATTTT. Amino acids: CASSLLSGSADTQYF.

The chain joins TRBV7-3 to TRBJ1-2, with D possibly being TRBD1 (6 bases). V was pared by 5 bases and J by 6 bases, with 19 bases between. The germline V gene encodes CDR1 SGHTA and CDR2 FQGTGA. This CDR3 region has 15 residues. The CDR3 is CASSHPGQSADGYTF. The CDR3 coding sequence is TGTGCCAGCAGCCATCCGGGACAAAGTGCAGATGGCTACACCTTC.

V is TRBV6-4 and J is TRBJ1-1; no firm D call. Germline-derived CDR1 and CDR2 are MRHNA and SNTAGT. This CDR3 region has 15 residues. V dropped 4 bases and J dropped 1 base, with 13 bases sitting between them. The CDR3, as DNA: TGTGCCAGCAGTGCCACCGGAGGGAGGAACACTGAAGCTTTCTTT. Translation: CASSATGGRNTEAFF.

The chain joins TRBV7-2 to TRBJ2-3; 10 bases line up with TRBD2. CDR1 SGHTA and CDR2 FQGNSA come from the germline V gene. The CDR3 length is 18 residues. The trim removed 1 base at V and 2 bases at J, leaving 9 bases unmatched. The CDR3 bases are TGTGCCAGCAGCTTAGAGCGGGGGGGGACTTGGAACACAGATACGCAGTATTTT. Translation gives CASSLERGGTWNTDTQYF.

This sequence joins TRBV2 and TRBJ2-2, with unresolved D. V was trimmed by 2 bases and J by 1 base, leaving 5 bases between them. The CDR3 sequence is 14 residues long. Germline assignment: CDR1 SNHLY and CDR2 FYNNEI. The CDR3 loop is CASSELRNTGELFF. The CDR3 bases are TGTGCCAGCAGTGAACTACGGAACACCGGGGAGCTGTTTTTT.

As to this clone: Distinct nucleotide sequences in the sample also encode this CDR3. V usage is TRBV9 and J usage is TRBJ2-7, with 9 bases lining up with TRBD1. This CDR3 has 13 amino acids. The germline CDR1 and CDR2 sequences are SGDLS and YYNGEE. V trimming: 4 bases; J trimming: 7 bases; junction bases outside the gene matches: 6. CDR3: CASSPWTGEEQYF. The CDR3 bases are TGTGCCAGCAGCCCATGGACAGGGGAAGAGCAGTACTTC.

The chain is built from TRBV7-9 and TRBJ2-4, with 10 nucleotides matching TRBD1. This CDR3 spans 16 amino acids. V lost 6 bases to trimming and J lost 0 bases; unmatched junction nucleotides: 5. Germline lookup yields CDR1 SEHNR and CDR2 FQNEAQ (reference sequence). The CDR3 region is CASRPGQGIAKNIQYF. As DNA, the CDR3 is TGTGCCAGCAGACCGGGACAGGGGATAGCCAAAAACATTCAGTACTTC.

This CDR3 reads CASRAYRATEQFF. The CDR3 DNA follows: TGTGCAAGTCGCGCCTACAGGGCTACTGAGCAGTTCTTC. This rearrangement joins TRBV12-2 to TRBJ2-1; the D segment call TRBD1 is taken from the table without a DNA check. TRBV12-2 has pseudogene status. This CDR3 spans 13 amino acids.

This clone was recorded a few times. The chain carries TRBV7-9 and TRBJ1-1, with 10 bases that match TRBD1. Germline lookup yields CDR1 SEHNR and CDR2 FQNEAQ (reference sequence). V trimming: 5 bases; J trimming: 10 bases; junction bases outside the gene matches: 10. The CDR3 totals 14 residues. CDR3 region: CASSPTGGALTAFF. CDR3 bases: TGTGCCAGCAGCCCGACAGGGGGCGCCCTAACAGCTTTCTTT.

This chain joins TRBV5-6 and TRBJ2-1; D possibly corresponds to TRBD1 (6 bases). CDR3 length equals 13 residues. The V end lost 2 bases, the J end lost 4 bases, and 7 bases lay between the germline ends. Germline CDR1 and CDR2: SGHDT and YYEEEE. This CDR3 reads CASSFGQYNEQFF. The CDR3 nucleotides are TGTGCCAGCAGCTTTGGACAGTACAATGAGCAGTTCTTC. Supplemented by reference TRBV5-6 and TRBJ2-1, the full variable domain reads DAGVTQSPTHLIKTRGQQVTLRCSPKSGHDTVSWYQQALGQGPQFIFQYYEEEERQRGNFPDRFSGHQFPNYSSELNVNALLLGDSALYLCASSFGQYNEQFFGPGTRLTVL.

This clone was seen only once. This chain uses TRBV28 with TRBJ1-2; D may be TRBD1 (6 bases). The CDR3 covers 14 residues. The germline CDR1 and CDR2 sequences are MDHEN and SYDVKM. The germline V and J ends were trimmed by 2 bases and 5 bases, with 12 bases remaining between them. CDR3 amino acids: CASSLTTGFYGYTF. CDR3 nucleotides: TGTGCCAGCAGTTTAACCACAGGGTTTTATGGCTACACCTTC.

The rearrangement uses TRBV28 and TRBJ2-5; the match to TRBD1 covers 7 bases. The CDR3 extends over 14 amino acids. The germline CDR1 and CDR2 sequences are MDHEN and SYDVKM. V dropped 6 bases and J dropped 7; count of bases not matched to a gene: 11. DNA for the CDR3: TGTGCCAGCAGACCCAGGGACAGAGGAGGGACCCAGTACTTC. This encodes CASRPRDRGGTQYF.

The V gene is TRBV7-9, the J gene TRBJ1-4; 10 bases fit TRBD1. V lost 1 base, J lost 5 bases, and 1 base stayed unmatched. Germline assignment: CDR1 SEHNR and CDR2 FQNEAQ (reference sequence). The length of the CDR3 is 15 residues. This CDR3 reads CASSLETGGNEKLFF. CDR3 bases: TGTGCCAGCAGCTTAGAGACAGGGGGCAATGAAAAACTGTTTTTT.

The chain couples TRBV28 to TRBJ2-2; TRBD2 might be the D (6 bases). The germline V and J ends were trimmed by 1 base and 4 bases, with 7 bases remaining between them. This CDR3 has 14 residues. The germline gives CDR1 MDHEN, CDR2 SYDVKM. CDR3 DNA sequence: TGTGCCAGCAGTTTATTGGGGGGCACCGGGGAGCTGTTTTTT. Its translation is CASSLLGGTGELFF.

This clone showed up just once. The CDR3 is CASSFGNRVDNEQFF. In DNA, the CDR3 is TGTGCCAGCAGTTTCGGTAACCGCGTAGACAATGAGCAGTTCTTC. The chain has TRBV27 and TRBJ2-1; D remains unclear. This CDR3 region has 15 residues. The ends were cut back, 3 bases at V and 5 bases at J, with 14 bases in the middle. Germline lookup yields CDR1 MNHEY and CDR2 SMNVEV (reference sequence).

The chain recombines TRBV7-9 with TRBJ1-3; D gene ambiguous. There are 16 residues in the CDR3. V dropped 3 bases and J dropped 6 bases, with 18 bases sitting between them. In germline, CDR1 is SEHNR, CDR2 FQNEAQ (reference sequence). CDR3 amino acids: CASSFPEATYENTIYF. The CDR3 coding sequence is TGTGCCAGCAGCTTCCCTGAGGCCACCTACGAAAACACCATATATTTT.

The CDR3 DNA follows: TGTGCCATCAGGGAGGGTGGGAGCTCCTACAATGAGCAGTTCTTC. Amino acid sequence: CAIREGGSSYNEQFF. The rearrangement joins TRBV10-3 to TRBJ2-1, with D possibly matching TRBD2 (6 bases). V lost 6 bases, J lost 0 bases, and 12 bases lay in between. The V gene's germline CDR1 is ENHRY and CDR2 SYGVKD. This CDR3 has 15 amino acids.

This rearrangement joins TRBV5-1 to TRBJ2-1, with a tentative D call TRBD2 (5 bases). The CDR3 is 17 residues long. V was cut by 0 bases and J by 3 bases, with 16 bases left in between. Germline V CDR1 and CDR2: SGHRS, YFSETQ. CDR3 residues: CASSLAFTGSFYNEQFF. The CDR3 coding sequence is TGCGCCAGCAGCTTGGCCTTCACGGGATCATTCTACAATGAGCAGTTCTTC.